This T cell receptor beta chain was obtained from a study of identical twins. Study observations and caveats: The study drew conclusions from cross-sectional statistical analysis, not from following the same donors.

MiXCR was run by TCRdb on the 5' RACE reads, yielding one entry per CDR3 protein. The sample has hundreds of thousands of distinct CDR3 sequences, roughly an eighth seen once; the top ten hold 1.5% to 2%. The germline V gene encodes CDR1 LNHDA and CDR2 SQIVND (reference sequence). The CDR3 extends over 17 amino acids. The V end was cut by 0 bases, the J end by 4 bases, with 18 bases between. Regarding this clonotype: Antigen: not known.

The data also belong to a second study, concerning yellow fever vaccine responses in identical twins.

The sequencing input was PBMCs. The TCR originated in a woman aged 18 to 35 in good health. This sequence joins TRBV19 and TRBJ2-5; maybe TRBD1 (6 bases). Written as DNA, the CDR3 is TGTGCCAGTAGTATAGAAAGGGGGTACTCCGAGGGAGAGACCCAGTACTTC. Translation gives CASSIERGYSEGETQYF.